Below, 19 T cell receptor beta chains from the same sample are listed, as sequenced in a study of blood T cell repertoires in COVID-19. The assay was immunoSEQ multiplex PCR, and TCRdb's table has in-frame clones only and misses some. The table has about 150,000 clones, around 80% seen once; the top ten hold 2.9%. The sample consisted of peripheral blood. Source of these receptors: a woman aged 55-75 years with acute or convalescent COVID-19.

The chain uses TRBV9 and TRBJ2-5, with 10 nucleotides matching TRBD1. V trimming: 0 bases; J trimming: 2 bases; junction bases outside the gene matches: 4. The CDR3 loop spans 16 amino acids. Germline V lookup: CDR1 SGDLS, CDR2 YYNGEE. CDR3 bases: TGTGCCAGCAGCGTAGGAGGGACAGGGGCGCAAGAGACCCAGTACTTC. It codes for CASSVGGTGAQETQYF.

The rearrangement uses TRBV6-2 or TRBV6-3 and TRBJ2-7; 13 bases map to TRBD2. The CDR3 sequence is 16 residues long. CDR1 MNHEY and CDR2 SVGEGT come from the germline V gene. J gave up 2 bases and V 2 bases, and 3 bases lay outside the gene matches. CDR3 sequence (DNA): TGTGCCAGCAGTTACCCGACTAGCGGGGGGACCTACGAGCAGTACTTC. This encodes CASSYPTSGGTYEQYF.

The chain couples TRBV5-4 to TRBJ1-2; D possibly corresponds to TRBD1 (6 bases). Trimming removed 1 base at V and 5 bases at J, with 15 bases between. The CDR3 sequence is 15 residues long. Looked up from germline, CDR1 is SGHNT and CDR2 is YYREEE (reference sequence). The CDR3 DNA is TGTGCCAGCAGCTTGAAAACAGAGGGGGTTTATGGCTACACCTTC. It yields the protein CASSLKTEGVYGYTF.

V gene TRBV6-2 or TRBV6-3 combines with J gene TRBJ2-7; 7 nucleotides match TRBD1. The V gene's germline CDR1 is MNHEY and CDR2 SVGEGT. The CDR3 has 14 amino acids. Trimming cost V 2 bases and J 6 bases; bases outside gene matches: 7. The CDR3 DNA reads TGTGCCAGCAGTTACGAGGGGGCCGCGGGCGAGCAGTACTTC. It codes for CASSYEGAAGEQYF.

This sequence joins TRBV21-1 and TRBJ1-3; TRBD1 was called by the table and not checked on the DNA. TRBV21-1 is a documented pseudogene. This CDR3 contains 15 residues. The CDR3 spells CAPGTVSSSGNTIYF. The CDR3 DNA sequence: TGTGCCCCGGGGACAGTTTCGAGCTCTGGAAACACCATATATTTT.

The V gene is TRBV4-1, the J gene TRBJ1-5, with 9 bases matching TRBD1. Trimming took 1 base from V and 4 from J; bases not matched to a gene: 5. The CDR3 extends over 16 amino acids. Germline values: CDR1 MGHRA, CDR2 YSYEKL. The CDR3 bases are TGCGCCAGCAGCCAAGGAGGACAGGGGCAAAATCAGCCCCAGCATTTT. Translating gives CASSQGGQGQNQPQHF.

This clone was counted only a few times. Other DNA sequences within the sample encode an identical CDR3. V gene TRBV5-1 combines with J gene TRBJ1-1; D is possibly TRBD1 (6 bases). The germline CDR1 and CDR2 sequences are SGHRS and YFSETQ. The CDR3 runs to 14 residues. The V end was cut by 5 bases, the J end by 1 base, with 12 bases between. The CDR3 protein is CASSSGQPNTEAFF. For the CDR3, the DNA is TGCGCCAGCAGTAGTGGACAGCCGAACACTGAAGCTTTCTTT.

CDR3 loop: CASSPGTSTDTQYF. The CDR3 nucleotides are TGTGCCAGCAGCCCGGGGACTAGCACAGATACGCAGTATTTT. This chain uses TRBV7-6 with TRBJ2-3, with a weak D call TRBD2 (6 bases). V lost 5 bases, J lost 0 bases, and 9 bases lay in between. From germline, CDR1 is SGHVS and CDR2 FNYEAQ. The CDR3 consists of 14 residues.

The J gene is TRBJ1-1, the V gene TRBV11-1; the D is unclear. Germline CDR1 is SGHAT and CDR2 is FQDESV (reference sequence). V lost 8 bases, J lost 1 base, and 8 bases lay in between. This CDR3 contains 12 residues. The chain's CDR3 is CASRRGNTEAFF. The DNA of the CDR3 is TGTGCCAGCCGGCGAGGGAACACTGAAGCTTTCTTT.

V usage is TRBV19 and J usage is TRBJ1-2, with 8 bases lining up with TRBD1. The germline V gene has CDR1 LNHDA and CDR2 SQIVND (reference sequence). Losses at the gene ends were 10 bases for V and 6 bases for J; bases not matched to a gene: 10. This CDR3 is 13 amino acids long. The CDR3 bases are TGTGCCACCTCAGCAAGACAGGGGCATGGCTACACCTTC. Protein sequence: CATSARQGHGYTF.

This clone appeared a single time. V is TRBV5-1 and J is TRBJ2-4; 8 bases are a match to TRBD2. The CDR3 totals 15 residues. The V and J ends lost 2 bases and 3 bases, in that order; junction bases with no gene match: 4. CDR1 and CDR2 from the germline V gene are SGHRS and YFSETQ. CDR3 in amino acids: CASSFTGGLKNIQYF. In DNA, the CDR3 is TGCGCCAGCAGCTTCACGGGGGGGCTCAAAAACATTCAGTACTTC.

The CDR3 region has the DNA TGTGCCAGCAGTCACACCGGGACAGGGAAAGGCTACACCTTC. It translates to CASSHTGTGKGYTF. The chain combines TRBV6-2 or TRBV6-3 with TRBJ1-2, with 9 bases that match TRBD1. Germline CDR1 MNHEY, CDR2 SVGEGT. J was trimmed by 8 bases and V by 5 bases; bases with no gene match: 9. This CDR3 spans 14 amino acids.

This rearrangement joins TRBV5-6 to TRBJ1-2; 7 positions match TRBD1. The V segment lost 2 bases and the J segment 8 bases; nucleotides outside the gene matches: 12. This CDR3 is 15 amino acids long. The germline V gene encodes CDR1 SGHDT and CDR2 YYEEEE. DNA of the CDR3: TGTGCCAGCAGCTTTCCCACGGGGACAGCTGGGGGCTACACCTTC. Its protein product is CASSFPTGTAGGYTF.

The chain has TRBV20-1 and TRBJ2-1, with a tentative D call TRBD1 (5 bases). Germline V gives CDR1 DFQATT, CDR2 SNEGSKA (reference sequence). Trimming removed 3 bases at V and 4 bases at J, with 13 bases between. The CDR3 has 14 amino acids. The CDR3 loop reads CSASKGSGYNEQFF. Here the CDR3 DNA reads TGCAGTGCTAGTAAGGGGTCCGGGTACAATGAGCAGTTCTTC.

The chain has TRBV5-4 and TRBJ1-2; D call uncertain. The CDR3 sequence is 16 residues long. The germline V and J ends were trimmed by 0 bases and 0 bases, with 12 bases remaining between them. Germline V lookup: CDR1 SGHNT, CDR2 YYREEE (reference sequence). CDR3 coding DNA: TGTGCCAGCAGCTTGGGAGGCGGTGAAGCTAACTATGGCTACACCTTC. It codes for CASSLGGGEANYGYTF.

The chain has TRBV5-4 and TRBJ1-2; 9 bases align to TRBD1. CDR1 and CDR2 (germline): SGHNT, YYREEE (reference sequence). The CDR3 is made up of 16 amino acids. V lost 3 bases to trimming and J lost 7 bases; unmatched junction nucleotides: 13. CDR3: CASSSGDRALVGGYTF. The CDR3 DNA reads as TGTGCCAGCAGCTCGGGGGACAGGGCCCTTGTAGGTGGCTACACCTTC.

The V gene is TRBV18, the J gene TRBJ2-3, with 9 bases identical to TRBD1. Germline values: CDR1 KGHSH, CDR2 LQKENI. The CDR3 covers 14 residues. The J segment lost 4 bases and the V segment lost 2 bases, leaving 1 base of the junction unmatched. DNA of the CDR3: TGTGCCAGCTCACCAGACAGGGGGTCAGATACGCAGTATTTT. It translates to CASSPDRGSDTQYF.

V usage is TRBV11-2 and J usage is TRBJ1-5, with D unresolved. This CDR3 has 13 residues. Trimming took 1 base from V and 10 from J, leaving 11 bases between them. Germline CDR1 SGHAT, CDR2 FQNNGV. The chain's CDR3 is CASSLVSGSPQHF. CDR3 in DNA: TGTGCCAGCAGCTTAGTATCTGGGAGTCCCCAGCATTTT.

V is TRBV12-3 or TRBV12-4 and J is TRBJ2-7, with no clear D. V lost 3 bases and J lost 0, with 6 bases in between. This CDR3 has 13 residues. CDR3 DNA sequence: TGTGCCAGCAGTTTGCAGGACTCCTACGAGCAGTACTTC. Its translation is CASSLQDSYEQYF.